Following are 19 T cell receptor beta chains from one sample sequenced in a study of T cells in Graves' hyperthyroidism and ophthalmopathy. Template material for amplifying TCR beta CDR3 regions consisted of RNA transcripts. An initial round of RT-PCR targeting the TCR CDR3 relied on the HTBI primer set. TCRdb recomputed calls from the multiplex PCR reads with MiXCR, one row per CDR3 protein. The sample records 620,000 or so distinct CDR3 sequences, roughly 15% being singletons. Sequences were obtained from blood. These receptors all stem from a woman between 50 and 59 years old with Graves' ophthalmopathy.

In its sample, this clonotype was seen many times. The V and J genes are TRBV11-1 and TRBJ2-1; D tentatively reads TRBD1 or TRBD2 (5 bases each). The CDR3 extends over 15 amino acids. Per germline, CDR1 SGHAT and CDR2 FQDESV (reference sequence). Trimming cost V 8 bases and J 6 bases, with 20 bases left between them. The CDR3 here is CASGRGWERGNEQFF. The CDR3 region has the DNA TGTGCCAGCGGACGAGGGTGGGAGAGGGGCAATGAGCAGTTCTTC.

V and J are TRBV4-2 and TRBJ2-5; a possible D gene is TRBD2 (5 bases). Trimming cost V 4 bases and J 1 base, with 13 bases left between them. Germline lookup yields CDR1 LGHNA and CDR2 YNFKEQ. This CDR3 is built from 15 residues. CDR3 coding DNA: TGTGCCAGCAGCCTGTGGTGGGGAGTCCAAGAGACCCAGTACTTC. As protein: CASSLWWGVQETQYF.

The rearrangement links TRBV18 to TRBJ1-1; TRBD1 is a possible D gene (5 bases). Trimming shortened V by 3 bases and J by 4 bases, and 15 bases separated the two germline ends. CDR1 and CDR2 (germline): KGHSH, LQKENI. The CDR3 is 15 residues long. The CDR3 DNA sequence: TGTGCCAGCTCACCCCCTGTACAGGTCGGCACTGAAGCTTTCTTT. Protein product: CASSPPVQVGTEAFF.

This clonotype was counted only a few times. This chain joins TRBV14 and TRBJ1-2; 8 bases line up with TRBD1. V was clipped by 2 bases and J by 6 bases; unmatched bases: 8. This CDR3 is 15 amino acids long. Germline V lookup: CDR1 SGHDN, CDR2 FVKESK. CDR3 region: CASSQLRTGRNGYTF. The CDR3 bases are TGTGCCAGCAGCCAATTAAGGACAGGGAGAAATGGCTACACCTTC.

The chain has TRBV3-1 and TRBJ2-1; 7 nucleotides line up with TRBD2. Germline lookup yields CDR1 LGHDT and CDR2 YNNKEL (reference sequence). With 5 bases clipped from V and 0 bases from J, the junction kept 10 bases outside the gene matches. The CDR3 extends over 17 amino acids. The CDR3 protein is CASSGTSSGSSYNEQFF. The CDR3 nucleotides read TGTGCCAGCAGCGGAACATCTAGCGGTTCCTCCTACAATGAGCAGTTCTTC.

This clonotype was counted between two and nine times. This chain links TRBV3-1 with TRBJ2-3, with a weak D call TRBD2 (6 bases). V was shortened by 1 base and J by 2 bases, with 16 bases between the two germline ends. The CDR3 runs 17 residues. Germline V gene lookup returns CDR1 LGHDT and CDR2 YNNKEL (reference sequence). CDR3 loop: CASSQGLSSVSTDTQYF. The CDR3 region has the DNA TGTGCCAGCAGCCAAGGGTTGTCTAGCGTATCCACAGATACGCAGTATTTT.

The J gene is TRBJ2-2, the V gene TRBV6-6; a weak D match, TRBD2 (7 bases). Per germline, CDR1 MNHNY and CDR2 SVGAGI (reference sequence). The V end lost 0 bases, the J end lost 4 bases, and 15 bases lay between the germline ends. The CDR3 is made up of 17 amino acids. The CDR3: CASSYSTGGGSTGELFF. CDR3 DNA sequence: TGTGCCAGCAGTTACTCAACGGGCGGGGGCAGCACCGGGGAGCTGTTTTTT.

The chain joins TRBV29-1 to TRBJ2-7; D is perhaps TRBD2 (5 bases). CDR3 length equals 14 residues. Between the trimmed V and J ends, which lost 6 bases and 5 bases, there was a span of 20 bases. CDR1 is SQVTM and CDR2 is ANQGSEA in the germline V gene. The CDR3 sequence is CSVVTSFSPDEQYF. The CDR3 DNA is TGCAGCGTAGTAACTAGTTTTTCCCCAGACGAGCAGTACTTC.

This clonotype was counted between two and nine times. V gene TRBV15 combines with J gene TRBJ1-1, with 9 bases identical to TRBD1. V gave up 3 bases and J gave up 8 bases; unmatched junction bases: 7. The CDR3 covers 14 residues. CDR1 LNHNV and CDR2 YYDKDF come from the germline V gene (reference sequence). As DNA, the CDR3 is TGTGCCACCAGCAGGAGGGACAGGGCAAGGGAAGCTTTCTTT. As protein: CATSRRDRAREAFF.

This clonotype was counted many times. The V and J genes are TRBV28 and TRBJ2-5; 9 bases line up with TRBD1. The V and J ends lost 5 bases and 5 bases, in that order; junction bases with no gene match: 6. This CDR3 has 14 amino acids. From germline, CDR1 is MDHEN and CDR2 SYDVKM. DNA of the CDR3: TGTGCCAGCAGTCCGGGACAGGGCCCGGAGACCCAGTACTTC. It yields the protein CASSPGQGPETQYF.

The chain has TRBV10-3 and TRBJ1-1; 8 bases fit TRBD1. This CDR3 contains 14 residues. The trim removed 4 bases at V and 4 bases at J, leaving 5 bases unmatched. Germline loops: CDR1 ENHRY, CDR2 SYGVKD. CDR3 in amino acids: CAISVSDRGTEAFF. CDR3 DNA: TGTGCCATCAGTGTCTCTGACAGGGGCACTGAAGCTTTCTTT.

This clonotype showed up many times. The chain uses TRBV7-2 and TRBJ2-7; TRBD2 is a possible D gene (5 bases). The V gene's germline CDR1 is SGHTA and CDR2 FQGNSA. V was clipped by 5 bases and J by 0 bases, with 14 bases between them. The CDR3 runs to 15 residues. CDR3 amino acids: CASSPVGGTSYEQYF. CDR3 nucleotides: TGTGCCAGCAGCCCGGTTGGAGGTACCTCCTACGAGCAGTACTTC.

This clonotype was counted between two and nine times. The CDR3 sequence is CASSPPGQGYQPQHF. CDR3 bases: TGTGCCAGCAGCCCCCCGGGACAGGGTTATCAGCCCCAGCATTTT. The V call is TRBV6-4, the J call TRBJ1-5; 9 nucleotides agree with TRBD1. Trimming removed 6 bases from V and 5 bases from J; junction bases left unmatched: 8. The CDR3 extends over 15 amino acids. Germline loops: CDR1 MRHNA, CDR2 SNTAGT.

This clonotype was counted only a few times. V gene TRBV12-3 or TRBV12-4 combines with J gene TRBJ2-1; TRBD2 is a possible D gene (6 bases). The ends were cut back, 7 bases at V and 3 bases at J, with 19 bases in the middle. This CDR3 comprises 16 residues. CDR3 coding DNA: TGTGCCAGCACCGCCTATTTCGGGAGAGTCTACAATGAGCAGTTCTTC. It yields the protein CASTAYFGRVYNEQFF.

This clonotype occurred many times. The chain carries TRBV4-1 and TRBJ2-7; D not certain. This CDR3 is built from 16 residues. From germline, CDR1 is MGHRA and CDR2 YSYEKL. Trimming stripped 1 base from V and 0 bases from J, with 13 bases between. The CDR3 here is CASSQAAGRSSYEQYF. CDR3 DNA sequence: TGCGCCAGCAGCCAAGCCGCCGGGCGGAGCTCCTACGAGCAGTACTTC.

A few counts support this clonotype. This CDR3 is CSVCLRSSNEAFF. The CDR3 DNA follows: TGCAGCGTTTGCCTAAGGTCGTCTAATGAAGCTTTCTTT. V and J are TRBV29-1 and TRBJ1-1; D uncertain. Germline CDR1 and CDR2: SQVTM and ANQGSEA. Trimming removed 5 bases at V and 7 bases at J, with 17 bases between. CDR3 length equals 13 residues. Together with reference TRBV29-1 and TRBJ1-1, the CDR3 gives the full variable domain: SAVISQKPSRDICQRGTSLTIQCQVDSQVTMMFWYRQQPGQSLTLIATANQGSEATYESGFVIDKFPISRPNLTFSTLTVSNMSPEDSSIYLCSVCLRSSNEAFFGQGTRLTVV.

The rearrangement joins TRBV15 to TRBJ2-5; a weak D match, TRBD1 (8 bases). CDR1 and CDR2 (germline): LNHNV, YYDKDF (reference sequence). Trimming took 4 bases from V and 5 from J, leaving 17 bases between them. This CDR3 is built from 15 residues. The CDR3 spells CATSKTGGAGETQYF. CDR3 nucleotide sequence: TGTGCCACCAGCAAAACAGGGGGGGCGGGTGAGACCCAGTACTTC.

This clonotype was counted at least ten times. V usage is TRBV12-5 and J usage is TRBJ2-7, with 11 bases identical to TRBD2. The V gene end was trimmed by 7 bases and the J gene end by 7 bases; junction bases not matched to a gene: 9. Germline V gives CDR1 LGHNT, CDR2 FRNRAP. CDR3 length equals 14 residues. CDR3 residues: CASAVSGRAGEQYF. CDR3 DNA: TGTGCTAGTGCCGTTAGCGGGAGGGCCGGGGAGCAGTACTTC. Variable domain in full (rest from reference TRBV12-5 and TRBJ2-7): DARVTQTPRHKVTEMGQEVTMRCQPILGHNTVFWYRQTMMQGLELLAYFRNRAPLDDSGMPKDRFSAEMPDATLATLKIQPSEPRDSAVYFCASAVSGRAGEQYFGPGTRLTVT.

This chain connects TRBV4-2 to TRBJ2-7; tentative D call: TRBD1 (6 bases). Germline V lookup: CDR1 LGHNA, CDR2 YNFKEQ. The CDR3 is 15 amino acids. The V and J ends lost 1 base and 3 bases respectively, with 13 bases between them. CDR3 bases: TGTGCCAGCAGCCAAGTGGGCGGACAGAACTACGAGCAGTACTTC. This sequence encodes CASSQVGGQNYEQYF.